The next 22 T cell receptor beta chains were all read from a single sample in a study of blood T cell repertoires in COVID-19 (dated by TCRdb to about 2020). The library was generated by the immunoSEQ multiplex PCR assay. TCRdb limited this immuneACCESS table to in-frame rearrangements with V and J called. A share of clones is missing; checked studies link under half to unresolved V genes, and the rest is unexplained. The sample table records roughly 60,000 clones; about 90% of these occur just once. Of the sample, 10% is held by the ten largest clones. The material sequenced was peripheral blood. The receptors were sampled from a human donor with acute or convalescent COVID-19. The donor label of this sample is uncertain.

The chain is built from TRBV6-5 and TRBJ1-4; weak D call: TRBD1 (5 bases). Germline CDR1 and CDR2: MNHEY and SVGAGI. Trimming pared 7 bases from V and 7 bases from J, leaving 19 bases between. This CDR3 contains 15 residues. The CDR3 spells CASIPWGEGVEKLFF. CDR3 DNA sequence: TGTGCCAGCATCCCGTGGGGCGAAGGGGTTGAAAAACTGTTTTTT.

The V call is TRBV5-1, the J call TRBJ1-6; a weak D match, TRBD1 (6 bases). This CDR3 region has 14 residues. Per germline, CDR1 SGHRS and CDR2 YFSETQ. Trimming took 6 bases from V and 7 from J, leaving 14 bases between them. The CDR3 DNA sequence: TGCGCCAGCAAAACAGGGACGGGCAATTCACCCCTCCACTTT. It encodes CASKTGTGNSPLHF.

The chain employs TRBV6-1 and TRBJ1-2, with D uncertain. V was cut by 3 bases and J by 3 bases, with 11 bases left in between. Germline V gives CDR1 MNHNS, CDR2 SASEGT. This CDR3 has 14 amino acids. The CDR3 reads CASSDLGVDYGYTF. The CDR3 nucleotides read TGTGCCAGCAGTGATCTCGGTGTGGACTATGGCTACACCTTC.

The chain is built from TRBV30 and TRBJ1-6; D is perhaps TRBD1 (5 bases). The CDR3 loop spans 14 amino acids. Germline values: CDR1 GTSNPN, CDR2 SVGIG (reference sequence). The ends were cut back, 3 bases at V and 10 bases at J, with 16 bases in the middle. CDR3 DNA sequence: TGTGCCTGGAGAATCCCGACAGTTAAATCACCCCTCCACTTT. Translated: CAWRIPTVKSPLHF.

In DNA, the CDR3 is TGTGCCAGCAGCCCCCGGTGGGGAGGCGGGGGGGGAAATGAGCAGTTCTTC. Translated: CASSPRWGGGGGNEQFF. The gene calls are TRBV3-1 (or the pseudogene TRBV3-2) and TRBJ2-1; 9 nucleotides agree with TRBD2. J gave up 7 bases and V 4 bases, and 14 bases lay outside the gene matches. Germline V gene data show CDR1 as LGHDT and CDR2 as YNNKEL (reference sequence). There are 17 residues in the CDR3.

The J gene is TRBJ1-1, the V gene TRBV18; 8 nucleotides line up with TRBD1. The CDR3 spans 14 residues. V shed 4 bases and J 1 base; nucleotides not matched to a gene: 2. The germline V gene has CDR1 KGHSH and CDR2 LQKENI. In DNA form, the CDR3 reads TGTGCCAGCTCACAAGGACAGGGGAACACTGAAGCTTTCTTT. Protein: CASSQGQGNTEAFF.

The rearrangement links TRBV7-9 to TRBJ1-2; TRBD1 might be the D (5 bases). Germline V lookup: CDR1 SEHNR, CDR2 FQNEAQ (reference sequence). The CDR3 is 14 amino acids. V lost 1 base and J 8 bases, leaving 14 bases between the germline ends. CDR3 amino acids: CASSLVGARSGYTF. CDR3 in DNA: TGTGCCAGCAGCTTAGTAGGGGCTCGAAGCGGCTACACCTTC.

The chain couples TRBV19 to TRBJ1-4; D perhaps matches TRBD1 (5 bases). Trimming removed 5 bases from V and 4 bases from J, with 17 bases in between. Per the germline V gene, CDR1 is LNHDA and CDR2 is SQIVND (reference sequence). The length of the CDR3 is 16 residues. The CDR3 is CASSSRGPWGNEKLFF. CDR3 in DNA: TGTGCCAGTAGTTCGCGGGGCCCTTGGGGTAATGAAAAACTGTTTTTT. Full variable domain (remainder filled in from reference TRBV19 and TRBJ1-4): DGGITQSPKYLFRKEGQNVTLSCEQNLNHDAMYWYRQDPGQGLRLIYYSQIVNDFQKGDIAEGYSVSREKKESFPLTVTSAQKNPTAFYLCASSSRGPWGNEKLFFGSGTQLSVL.

The chain joins TRBV21-1 to TRBJ2-6; the table assigns TRBD1, which was not confirmed against the DNA. TRBV21-1 is a pseudogene segment. The CDR3 is 21 amino acids. The CDR3, as DNA: TGTGCCAGCAGCAAGCAGTTCGACAGGGAGGCAGAAGACTTTGGGGCCAACGTCCTGACTTTC. Its translation: CASSKQFDREAEDFGANVLTF.

This chain uses TRBV12-3 or TRBV12-4 with TRBJ1-1, with D possibly matching TRBD1 (5 bases). This CDR3 has 13 residues. Trimming pared 6 bases from V and 2 bases from J, leaving 10 bases between. The CDR3: CASSPQGNTEAFF. The CDR3 DNA sequence: TGTGCCAGCAGCCCCCAGGGAAACACTGAAGCTTTCTTT.

The chain has TRBV19 and TRBJ2-7; 9 bases match TRBD2. This CDR3 spans 16 amino acids. The V gene end was trimmed by 5 bases and the J gene end by 1 base; junction bases not matched to a gene: 9. The germline V gene has CDR1 LNHDA and CDR2 SQIVND (reference sequence). The CDR3 protein is CASSSPAAGGSYEQYF. The CDR3 bases are TGTGCCAGTAGTTCCCCAGCGGCGGGAGGGTCCTACGAGCAGTACTTC.

The chain combines TRBV7-2 with TRBJ2-2, with 8 bases aligning to TRBD2. Germline-derived CDR1 and CDR2 are SGHTA and FQGNSA. V lost 3 bases, J lost 3 bases, and 6 bases stayed unmatched. This CDR3 contains 16 residues. In DNA, the CDR3 is TGTGCCAGCAGCTTGGGCGGGGGGCCCGACACCGGGGAGCTGTTTTTT. It codes for CASSLGGGPDTGELFF.

This clone has a handful of counts. The chain carries TRBV10-3 and TRBJ1-4; D unclear. This CDR3 contains 15 residues. From germline, CDR1 is ENHRY and CDR2 SYGVKD. V was shortened by 0 bases and J by 5 bases, with 10 bases between the two germline ends. The DNA for the CDR3 is TGTGCCATCAGTGAGTCGGCGGGCGAGAATGAAAAACTGTTTTTT. It translates to CAISESAGENEKLFF.

The rearrangement joins TRBV18 to TRBJ1-1; TRBD1 matches at 7 bases. V was clipped by 3 bases and J by 11 bases; unmatched bases: 6. This CDR3 has 12 amino acids. The V gene's germline CDR1 is KGHSH and CDR2 LQKENI. The CDR3, as DNA: TGTGCCAGCTCACCCCGGTCGACAGGGGCTTTCTTT. Amino acid sequence: CASSPRSTGAFF.

The chain links TRBV7-8 to TRBJ2-7; a possible D gene is TRBD2 (5 bases). Deletions cut 3 bases from V and 0 bases from J, with 6 bases between. Germline V gene lookup returns CDR1 SGHVS and CDR2 FQNEAQ. The CDR3 contains 13 residues. This CDR3 is CASSFGVSYEQYV. The CDR3 DNA reads TGTGCCAGCAGCTTCGGGGTCTCCTACGAGCAGTACGTC.

The chain has TRBV28 and TRBJ2-5, with 9 bases matching TRBD1. V trimming: 6 bases; J trimming: 10 bases; junction bases outside the gene matches: 18. The CDR3 is 16 amino acids. Germline-derived CDR1 and CDR2 are MDHEN and SYDVKM. Written as DNA, the CDR3 is TGTGCCAGCAGCGCTACCGGGACAGGGAGCCTACTTGACCAGTACTTC. Translated, it gives CASSATGTGSLLDQYF.

The CDR3 loop reads CAISAGGARETQYF. Written as DNA, the CDR3 is TGTGCCATATCCGCCGGGGGGGCGCGGGAGACCCAGTACTTC. The chain recombines TRBV2 with TRBJ2-5; 8 bases line up with TRBD2. V lost 10 bases to trimming and J lost 5 bases; unmatched junction nucleotides: 12. The length of the CDR3 is 14 residues. Germline CDR1 is SNHLY and CDR2 is FYNNEI.

The gene calls are TRBV28 and TRBJ2-6; 8 positions agree with TRBD1. The CDR3 is 15 residues long. Germline V gene data show CDR1 as MDHEN and CDR2 as SYDVKM. J gave up 2 bases and V 5 bases, and 2 bases lay outside the gene matches. CDR3 nucleotide sequence: TGTGCCAGCAGTCCAGGGGGCACTGGGGCCAACGTCCTGACTTTC. Its protein product is CASSPGGTGANVLTF.

CDR3 DNA: TGTGCTAGCGCCCCTGGGACAGGGGGGACGGGGGAGACCCAGCATTTT. It codes for CASAPGTGGTGETQHF. The rearrangement uses TRBV12-5 and TRBJ1-5, with 11 bases identical to TRBD1. V lost 9 bases, J lost 11 bases, and 18 bases stayed unmatched. In germline, CDR1 is LGHNT, CDR2 FRNRAP. CDR3 length: 16 residues.

The rearrangement uses TRBV5-1 and TRBJ2-3; D might be TRBD1 (6 bases). V was clipped by 2 bases and J by 5 bases, with 27 bases between them. Germline CDR1 is SGHRS and CDR2 is YFSETQ. This CDR3 has 19 residues. The CDR3 DNA is TGCGCCAGCAGCTTCGACCCGACAGGAAATAGACCCCAGATAGATACGCAGTATTTT. Protein: CASSFDPTGNRPQIDTQYF.

This chain connects TRBV7-2 to TRBJ2-5, with 9 bases identical to TRBD1. The germline gives CDR1 SGHTA, CDR2 FQGNSA. V dropped 2 bases and J dropped 2; count of bases not matched to a gene: 3. The CDR3 extends over 15 amino acids. The CDR3 spells CASSLSGQGQETQYF. The CDR3 DNA reads TGTGCCAGCAGCTTATCTGGACAGGGGCAAGAGACCCAGTACTTC.

The chain uses TRBV5-1 and TRBJ1-2; 10 nucleotides line up with TRBD1. Looked up from germline, CDR1 is SGHRS and CDR2 is YFSETQ. The CDR3 runs 14 residues. Unmatched junction bases numbered 4, after V lost 1 base and J lost 7 bases. The CDR3 is CASSLTTGGSGYTF. The CDR3 DNA sequence: TGCGCCAGCAGCTTGACGACAGGGGGCAGTGGCTACACCTTC.